This entry lists 10 T cell receptor beta chains sequenced from one sample in a study of shared clonotypes between healthy human individuals. The protocol was immunoSEQ multiplex PCR, while the TCRdb copy is restricted to in-frame clones and leaves out a portion. Among about 520,000 clones listed, about 85% were seen once. Specimen: PBMCs. The receptors come from a woman aged 35 to 49 in good health. Some clones in this sample may be carry-over from other donors' samples.

The chain carries TRBV29-1 and TRBJ2-1; D gene ambiguous. Looked up from germline, CDR1 is SQVTM and CDR2 is ANQGSEA. The ends were cut back, 6 bases at V and 6 bases at J, with 15 bases in the middle. The CDR3 spans 13 residues. CDR3 sequence reads: CSVSPTHGNEQFF. CDR3 bases: TGCAGCGTGAGTCCCACACACGGCAATGAGCAGTTCTTC.

As for this clone: With a far larger clone one base away, a read error is the likely cause. No conserved phenylalanine or tryptophan is present at the end of the CDR3, so a read error is the likely explanation. The chain uses TRBV6-6 and TRBJ2-7, with 7 bases fitting TRBD1. CDR3 length equals 14 residues. V lost 6 bases, J lost 3 bases, and 8 bases stayed unmatched. CDR1 is MNHNY and CDR2 is SVGAGI in the germline V gene (reference sequence). CDR3 sequence reads: CASRSGTVLYEQYL. The CDR3 DNA is TGTGCCAGCAGGTCCGGGACAGTCCTCTACGAGCAGTACCTC.

As regards this clone: This CDR3 is also generated by other DNA sequences in the sample. The gene calls are TRBV15 and TRBJ2-2; 9 bases map to TRBD2. Losses at the gene ends were 1 base for V and 3 bases for J; bases not matched to a gene: 0. The CDR3 covers 15 residues. Germline lookup yields CDR1 LNHNV and CDR2 YYDKDF (reference sequence). CDR3 DNA sequence: TGTGCCACCAGCAGAGGCGGGGGGGACACCGGGGAGCTGTTTTTT. Its protein is CATSRGGGDTGELFF.

The genes are TRBV15 and TRBJ1-2; possibly TRBD1 for D (5 bases). Looked up from germline, CDR1 is LNHNV and CDR2 is YYDKDF (reference sequence). V was cut by 2 bases and J by 2 bases, with 15 bases left in between. This CDR3 is 16 amino acids long. CDR3 loop: CATSRSGRGPNYGYTF. CDR3 nucleotide sequence: TGTGCCACCAGCAGAAGTGGTAGGGGTCCCAACTATGGCTACACCTTC.

This chain connects TRBV5-4 to TRBJ1-2; no definite D call. CDR3 length equals 13 residues. Germline V gene sequence: CDR1 SGHNT, CDR2 YYREEE (reference sequence). The V end was cut by 2 bases, the J end by 3 bases, with 8 bases between. Here the CDR3 DNA reads TGTGCCAGCAGCTTCGGAGGCCACTATGGCTACACCTTC. Encoded protein: CASSFGGHYGYTF.

The chain has TRBV28 and TRBJ2-2, with 9 bases lining up with TRBD1. The CDR3 extends over 13 amino acids. V gave up 7 bases and J gave up 5 bases; unmatched junction bases: 2. In germline, CDR1 is MDHEN, CDR2 SYDVKM. Written as DNA, the CDR3 is TGTGCCAGCACGACAGGGGGGACCGGGGAGCTGTTTTTT. Its protein is CASTTGGTGELFF.

This clone was seen a handful of times. V usage is TRBV4-1 and J usage is TRBJ2-7, with a tentative D call TRBD1 (6 bases). This CDR3 has 16 residues. V dropped 0 bases and J dropped 5 bases, with 17 bases sitting between them. Germline CDR1 MGHRA, CDR2 YSYEKL. CDR3 nucleotide sequence: TGCGCCAGCAGCCAAGATCTCAGGGGCGGAAGGCACGAGCAGTACTTC. Translated: CASSQDLRGGRHEQYF.

The chain combines TRBV7-2 with TRBJ1-2; D may be TRBD1 (6 bases). V was cut by 5 bases and J by 6 bases, with 13 bases left in between. The germline CDR1 and CDR2 sequences are SGHTA and FQGNSA. This CDR3 comprises 13 residues. This chain's CDR3 is CASSPDGQNGYTF. The CDR3 DNA is TGTGCCAGCAGCCCAGACGGACAGAATGGCTACACCTTC. Full variable domain (rest looked up from reference TRBV7-2 and TRBJ1-2): GAGVSQSPSNKVTEKGKDVELRCDPISGHTALYWYRQSLGQGLEFLIYFQGNSAPDKSGLPSDRFSAERTGGSVSTLTIQRTQQEDSAVYLCASSPDGQNGYTFGSGTRLTVV.

This chain uses TRBV5-4 with TRBJ2-2; no definite D call. The CDR3 covers 14 residues. V was clipped by 2 bases and J by 0 bases, with 5 bases between them. Germline CDR1 reads SGHNT; CDR2 reads YYREEE (reference sequence). CDR3: CASSFSANTGELFF. The CDR3 bases are TGTGCCAGCAGCTTTTCAGCGAACACCGGGGAGCTGTTTTTT.

With regard to this clone: A far larger clone differs by one base, so this is likely a read error. J is TRBJ2-7 and V is TRBV25-1; possibly TRBD1 for D (7 bases). CDR3 size: 14 residues. CDR1 and CDR2 (germline): MGHDK, SYGVNS. CDR3 coding DNA: TGTGTCAGCAGTGACTCCGCAGGGGGGTACGAGCAATACTTC. Amino acids: CVSSDSAGGYEQYF.